The subject of this entry is one T cell receptor beta chain. V shed 4 bases, J shed 5 bases, and the junction held 10 bases outside the gene matches. The CDR3 runs 15 residues. The germline V gene has CDR1 MNHEY and CDR2 SVGAGI. In the original workflow: Reference gene primer amplification in the assay estimated nucleated cell counts. Profiling relied on immunoSEQ multiplex PCR, and the TCRdb table lists in-frame clones only, not all of them. V and J calls and clone size are those listed in that table; D and trimming were worked out from the DNA. The sample lists some 370,000 clones; almost 90% were seen once. This sample was included in a study of blood T cell repertoires in COVID-19. Study background: Italy, Spain and the United States were the sources of the convalescent and acute COVID-19 samples. The analysed material was cDNA or gDNA that came from T cells, B-cell-depleted T cells, or PBMCs.

Sequencing was done on a sample of peripheral blood. The source is a man younger than 35 with active or convalescent COVID-19. V and J are TRBV6-5 and TRBJ1-2; 7 nucleotides line up with TRBD1. In DNA, the CDR3 is TGTGCCAGCAGTTGGCAGGGGGAGTCTGGGTATGGCTACACCTTC. Translating it yields CASSWQGESGYGYTF.